Presented here are 30 T cell receptor beta chains from one specimen sequenced in a study of blood T cell repertoires in COVID-19. Repertoires were generated with immunoSEQ multiplex PCR, while TCRdb's copy carries only in-frame clones and drops some. The table includes some 70,000 clones, approximately 79% detected once. The sample was peripheral blood. Receptors originate from a woman aged 50 to 65 with acute or convalescent COVID-19.

This clone is classed as medium-sized (0.01 to 0.1%). The genes are TRBV2 and TRBJ2-4; TRBD2 might be the D (6 bases). Germline V lookup: CDR1 SNHLY, CDR2 FYNNEI. CDR3 size: 14 residues. The V end lost 2 bases, the J end lost 7 bases, and 12 bases lay between the germline ends. The DNA for the CDR3 is TGTGCCAGCAGTGAACGGGCGGGGTTGAACATTCAGTACTTC. This codes for CASSERAGLNIQYF.

This chain uses TRBV6-2 or TRBV6-3 with TRBJ1-4; D is perhaps TRBD1 (5 bases). V shed 4 bases and J shed 8 bases, with 8 bases lying between them. The CDR3 consists of 12 residues. Germline loops: CDR1 MNHEY, CDR2 SVGEGT. The CDR3 spells CASSWRGEKLFF. CDR3 DNA: TGTGCCAGCAGTTGGAGGGGCGAAAAACTGTTTTTT.

As concerns this clone: At the DNA level, this CDR3 is encoded by other sequences in the same sample as well. V and J are TRBV12-3 or TRBV12-4 and TRBJ1-5; D unresolved. V was trimmed by 3 bases and J by 4 bases, leaving 7 bases between them. The CDR3 spans 13 residues. The CDR3 DNA is TGTGCCAGCAGTTTCGCCGGGAATCAGCCCCAGCATTTT. It encodes CASSFAGNQPQHF.

The chain links TRBV5-6 to TRBJ2-5; TRBD2 aligns across 10 bases. The CDR3 is made up of 18 amino acids. V shed 0 bases, J shed 0 bases, and the junction held 8 bases outside the gene matches. Germline V CDR1 and CDR2: SGHDT, YYEEEE. The CDR3 reads CASSLEIGLAGDQETQYF. Here the CDR3 DNA reads TGTGCCAGCAGCTTGGAGATCGGGCTAGCGGGGGACCAAGAGACCCAGTACTTC.

V is TRBV6-4 and J is TRBJ2-3, with 9 bases that match TRBD1. The CDR3 is made up of 15 amino acids. J gave up 3 bases and V 4 bases, and 5 bases lay outside the gene matches. CDR1 and CDR2 from the germline V gene are MRHNA and SNTAGT. Here the CDR3 DNA reads TGTGCCAGCAGTGCGGGACAGGGCTTAACAGATACGCAGTATTTT. It translates to CASSAGQGLTDTQYF.

This sequence joins TRBV12-3 or TRBV12-4 and TRBJ1-1; 8 bases match TRBD1. V gave up 3 bases and J gave up 11 bases; unmatched junction bases: 8. The CDR3 runs 13 residues. CDR3 DNA: TGTGCCAGCAGTTTCCGACAGGGGAAAGGCGCTTTCTTT. Protein sequence: CASSFRQGKGAFF.

The table lists this clone with a few counts. The J gene is TRBJ1-5, the V gene TRBV10-3, with 7 bases matching TRBD1. V lost 5 bases, J lost 7 bases, and 11 bases stayed unmatched. CDR1 is ENHRY, CDR2 SYGVKD, per germline. The CDR3 is made up of 15 amino acids. Here the CDR3 DNA reads TGTGCCATCAGTTTATCAGGGGGACGAGGCCAGCCCCAGCATTTT. Encoded protein: CAISLSGGRGQPQHF.

This chain uses TRBV6-1 with TRBJ2-2; perhaps TRBD1 as D (5 bases). With 2 bases removed from V and 6 bases from J, the gap between germline ends came to 7 bases. CDR1 MNHNS and CDR2 SASEGT come from the germline V gene. The length of the CDR3 is 13 residues. The CDR3 sequence: CASSESRAGELFF. CDR3 in DNA: TGTGCCAGCAGTGAATCCAGGGCCGGGGAGCTGTTTTTT.

The chain joins TRBV19 to TRBJ1-1; D unclear. This CDR3 has 13 residues. The V and J ends lost 2 bases and 3 bases respectively, with 7 bases between them. Germline CDR1 LNHDA, CDR2 SQIVND (reference sequence). Here the CDR3 reads CASSIWRDTEAFF. CDR3 DNA sequence: TGTGCCAGTAGTATATGGAGGGACACTGAAGCTTTCTTT.

This rearrangement joins TRBV5-1 to TRBJ1-1; D is undetermined. Germline lookup yields CDR1 SGHRS and CDR2 YFSETQ. Trimming took off 3 bases at V and 0 bases at J, with 15 bases between the two ends. The CDR3 spans 16 residues. The CDR3 region is CASSSAPGSMNTEAFF. CDR3 DNA sequence: TGCGCCAGCAGCTCGGCGCCAGGAAGCATGAACACTGAAGCTTTCTTT. Filled out from reference TRBV5-1 and TRBJ1-1, the complete variable domain reads KAGVTQTPRYLIKTRGQQVTLSCSPISGHRSVSWYQQTPGQGLQFLFEYFSETQRNKGNFPGRFSGRQFSNSRSEMNVSTLELGDSALYLCASSSAPGSMNTEAFFGQGTRLTVV.

This rearrangement joins TRBV6-2 or TRBV6-3 to TRBJ1-2; D perhaps matches TRBD1 (5 bases). Germline CDR1 MNHEY, CDR2 SVGEGT. CDR3 length: 13 residues. Trimming stripped 6 bases from V and 4 bases from J, with 12 bases between. CDR3 nucleotide sequence: TGTGCCAGCAGCAATAGACAGTCCTATGGCTACACCTTC. This encodes CASSNRQSYGYTF.

The chain has TRBV5-1 and TRBJ2-5, with 13 nucleotides matching TRBD2. V was pared by 0 bases and J by 1 base, with 6 bases of the junction left unmatched. Germline V lookup: CDR1 SGHRS, CDR2 YFSETQ. CDR3 length: 18 residues. The CDR3 DNA is TGCGCCAGCAGCTTGGTTTTACGGACTAGCGGGGGCCAAGAGACCCAGTACTTC. Its translation is CASSLVLRTSGGQETQYF.

This sequence joins TRBV10-3 and TRBJ2-3; 11 nucleotides agree with TRBD2. The CDR3 extends over 15 amino acids. V shed 6 bases and J 6 bases; nucleotides not matched to a gene: 8. Per germline, CDR1 ENHRY and CDR2 SYGVKD. CDR3 bases: TGTGCCATCAGAGAACTAGCGGGGGCCCGGGATACGCAGTATTTT. It yields the protein CAIRELAGARDTQYF.

This clone showed up just a few times. The rearrangement links TRBV12-3 or TRBV12-4 to TRBJ2-7, with TRBD1 matching over 8 bases. V lost 9 bases and J lost 3; bases outside the gene matches: 4. The CDR3 contains 12 residues. The CDR3 DNA sequence: TGTGCCAGTCAGGGGGCAAACTACGAGCAGTACTTC. Protein product: CASQGANYEQYF.

This rearrangement joins TRBV1 to TRBJ2-3; the D call TRBD1 from the table was never checked on the DNA. TRBV1 is termed a pseudogene. The CDR3 spans 16 residues. The CDR3 DNA sequence: TGCACCAGCAGCCAACAACCTCAGGGGGGAACAGATACGCAGTATTTT. Protein sequence: CTSSQQPQGGTDTQYF.

The V call is TRBV2, the J call TRBJ1-5; the match to TRBD1 covers 10 bases. Looked up from germline, CDR1 is SNHLY and CDR2 is FYNNEI. V was pared by 7 bases and J by 6 bases, with 9 bases of the junction left unmatched. The CDR3 is 15 residues long. CDR3 coding DNA: TGTGCCAGCATTAGGGACAGGGGCGGTGGTCAGCCCCAGCATTTT. Translating gives CASIRDRGGGQPQHF. The full variable domain, with the rest looked up from reference TRBV2 and TRBJ1-5, is EPEVTQTPSHQVTQMGQEVILRCVPISNHLYFYWYRQILGQKVEFLVSFYNNEISEKSEIFDDQFSVERPDGSNFTLKIRSTKLEDSAMYFCASIRDRGGGQPQHFGDGTRLSIL.

The gene calls are TRBV6-5 and TRBJ2-1; 8 bases are shared with TRBD1. This CDR3 has 14 amino acids. Germline values: CDR1 MNHEY, CDR2 SVGAGI. J was trimmed by 3 bases and V by 7 bases; bases with no gene match: 5. CDR3 loop: CASTKTGVYNEQFF. The CDR3 bases are TGTGCCAGCACTAAGACAGGGGTCTACAATGAGCAGTTCTTC.

V usage is TRBV6-6 and J usage is TRBJ1-2; 7 nucleotides line up with TRBD1. The CDR3 spans 15 residues. CDR1 is MNHNY and CDR2 is SVGAGI in the germline V gene (reference sequence). The trim removed 4 bases at V and 1 base at J, leaving 6 bases unmatched. The DNA of the CDR3 is TGTGCCAGCAGTTCAACAGGGGAACGTAACTATGGCTACACCTTC. Translated: CASSSTGERNYGYTF.

This clone is a singleton in its sample. The chain combines TRBV30 with TRBJ1-5, with a tentative D call TRBD1 (5 bases). The germline V gene has CDR1 GTSNPN and CDR2 SVGIG (reference sequence). Trimming took 2 bases from V and 4 from J, leaving 12 bases between them. The CDR3 length is 14 residues. In DNA form, the CDR3 reads TGTGCCTGGAGTTTGGCTGGGGGGAATCAGCCCCAGCATTTT. Translating gives CAWSLAGGNQPQHF.

Details on this clone: An end of the junction does not agree with germline; a read error may underlie this. The chain recombines TRBV14 with TRBJ1-1, with D unclear. Germline CDR1 and CDR2: SGHDN and FVKESK. CDR3 length: 13 amino acids. In DNA, the CDR3 is TGTGCCAGCAGCGAAGACATGAACACTGAAGCTTTCTTT. Translated, it gives CASSEDMNTEAFF.

The J gene is TRBJ1-2, the V gene TRBV4-2, with TRBD1 identical over 11 bases. V was pared by 1 base and J by 3 bases, with 7 bases of the junction left unmatched. Germline V CDR1 and CDR2: LGHNA, YNFKEQ. This CDR3 comprises 17 residues. The CDR3 DNA is TGTGCCAGCAGCCAAGTTGGTAGGGACAGGGGGTACTATGGCTACACCTTC. Its protein is CASSQVGRDRGYYGYTF.

The gene calls are TRBV13 and TRBJ1-1, with D tentatively TRBD1 (5 bases). The CDR3 consists of 15 residues. With 2 bases removed from V and 0 bases from J, the gap between germline ends came to 10 bases. CDR1 is PRHDT, CDR2 FYEKMQ, per germline (reference sequence). The CDR3: CASSLFRQMNTEAFF. As DNA, the CDR3 is TGTGCCAGCAGCTTATTTCGACAGATGAACACTGAAGCTTTCTTT.

The chain couples TRBV7-9 to TRBJ2-4, with TRBD1 matching over 8 bases. The CDR3 contains 14 residues. The trim removed 8 bases at V and 6 bases at J, leaving 9 bases unmatched. CDR1 is SEHNR, CDR2 FQNEAQ, per germline (reference sequence). In nucleotides, the CDR3 is TGTGCCAGCGCAACAGCAGGGGGCGGAAACATTCAGTACTTC. It yields the protein CASATAGGGNIQYF.

This clone was observed a few times. J is TRBJ1-1 and V is TRBV5-8, with D possibly being TRBD1 (5 bases). Germline-derived CDR1 and CDR2 are SGHTS and YDEGEE. CDR3 length equals 16 residues. The V and J ends lost 3 bases and 1 base respectively, with 16 bases between them. The CDR3 region is CASSWTLGGGNTEAFF. CDR3 in DNA: TGTGCCAGCAGCTGGACCCTTGGGGGGGGGAACACTGAAGCTTTCTTT. Full variable domain (missing parts from reference TRBV5-8 and TRBJ1-1): EAGVTQSPTHLIKTRGQQATLRCSPISGHTSVYWYQQALGLGLQFLLWYDEGEERNRGNFPPRFSGRQFPNYSSELNVNALELEDSALYLCASSWTLGGGNTEAFFGQGTRLTVV.

The V call is TRBV19, the J call TRBJ2-1; 7 bases fit TRBD1. Trimming cost V 3 bases and J 3 bases; bases outside gene matches: 5. This CDR3 spans 15 amino acids. Germline V gene lookup returns CDR1 LNHDA and CDR2 SQIVND (reference sequence). CDR3 sequence: CASSIRDSNYNEQFF. The CDR3, as DNA: TGTGCCAGTAGTATCCGGGACAGCAACTACAATGAGCAGTTCTTC.

This chain links TRBV6-5 with TRBJ2-1; 10 nucleotides agree with TRBD1. The CDR3 extends over 15 amino acids. Losses at the gene ends were 6 bases for V and 4 bases for J; bases not matched to a gene: 6. Germline lookup yields CDR1 MNHEY and CDR2 SVGAGI. Written as DNA, the CDR3 is TGTGCCAGCAGCCACGCGGGACAGGGGTACAATGAGCAGTTCTTC. It specifies CASSHAGQGYNEQFF.

This chain joins TRBV7-8 and TRBJ1-5; TRBD1 might be the D (6 bases). This CDR3 comprises 15 residues. V shed 5 bases and J shed 5 bases, with 16 bases lying between them. Germline V gene sequence: CDR1 SGHVS, CDR2 FQNEAQ. CDR3 DNA: TGTGCCAGCAGCGCAACTACAGGGATTGATCAGCCCCAGCATTTT. Protein: CASSATTGIDQPQHF.

This chain connects TRBV19 to TRBJ2-3; a possible D gene is TRBD2 (5 bases). Between the trimmed V and J ends, which lost 5 bases and 0 bases, there was a span of 18 bases. Germline V gene lookup returns CDR1 LNHDA and CDR2 SQIVND (reference sequence). This CDR3 comprises 17 residues. The CDR3 reads CASSPISVGVSTDTQYF. The CDR3 DNA reads as TGTGCCAGTAGTCCCATTAGCGTCGGGGTAAGCACAGATACGCAGTATTTT.

The rearrangement uses TRBV28 and TRBJ2-3; 10 bases fit TRBD2. CDR1 and CDR2 from the germline V gene are MDHEN and SYDVKM. The CDR3 consists of 18 residues. The trim removed 4 bases at V and 3 bases at J, leaving 13 bases unmatched. The CDR3 region has the DNA TGTGCCAGCAGTTCTTTTAGCGGGAGGACACCCTGGACAGATACGCAGTATTTT. Translating it yields CASSSFSGRTPWTDTQYF. The full variable domain, with the rest looked up from reference TRBV28 and TRBJ2-3, is DVKVTQSSRYLVKRTGEKVFLECVQDMDHENMFWYRQDPGLGLRLIYFSYDVKMKEKGDIPEGYSVSREKKERFSLILESASTNQTSMYLCASSSFSGRTPWTDTQYFGPGTRLTVL.

Written as DNA, the CDR3 is TGTGCCATCAGCCGGGGGGGAGGAGTCGGCTACACCTTC. Residues: CAISRGGGVGYTF. The chain has TRBV10-3 and TRBJ1-2; weak D call: TRBD1 (5 bases). This CDR3 spans 13 amino acids. CDR1 is ENHRY and CDR2 is SYGVKD in the germline V gene. Trimming took 6 bases from V and 8 from J, leaving 16 bases between them.